Listed below are T cell receptor beta chains from one sample, sequenced in a study of chemoradiotherapy in HPV16-positive cancers. Sequencing used immunoSEQ multiplex PCR; TCRdb keeps in-frame clones, though not all of them. The sample carries more than 8,000 clones, more than 75% recorded once. Sampling was carried out from a patient who underwent chemoradiotherapy. The receptors originated from a human donor with HPV-associated anogenital cancer. CDR3s include the opening cysteine and the closing phenylalanine or tryptophan. A D gene is named only where the DNA matches it firmly. Expanded clones get a size class; other rows say once, few or many, or leave the size out.

clone size	D gene	V gene	J gene	CDR3 protein	CDR3 DNA
few	TRBD2	TRBV6-4	TRBJ2-1	CASSDSGGAYNEQFF	TGTGCCAGCAGTGACAGCGGGGGGGCCTACAATGAGCAGTTCTTC
-	-	TRBV7-8	TRBJ1-5	CASSLGVYSNQPQHF	TGTGCCAGCAGCTTAGGAGTTTATAGCAATCAGCCCCAGCATTTT
-	-	TRBV7-6	TRBJ2-5	CASSRLEFTGETQYF	TGTGCCAGCAGCCGCCTAGAATTTACTGGGGAGACCCAGTACTTC
-	TRBD2	TRBV2	TRBJ2-1	CASSDVGSRGGREQFF	TGTGCCAGCAGTGACGTAGGCTCGCGGGGGGGCCGGGAGCAGTTCTTC
-	-	TRBV6-5	TRBJ2-3	CASSPASGRNTQYF	TGTGCCAGCAGTCCCGCCTCGGGACGGAATACGCAGTATTTT
-	-	TRBV6-5	TRBJ1-6	CASSYPRGGENSPLHF	TGTGCCAGCAGTTACCCGCGGGGGGGGGAGAACTCACCCCTCCACTTT
-	-	TRBV6-5	TRBJ1-6	CASKYWDKNSPLHF	TGTGCCAGCAAGTATTGGGACAAAAATTCACCCCTCCACTTT
-	TRBD1	TRBV9	TRBJ1-1	CASSPVGGVAFF	TGTGCCAGCAGCCCAGTAGGGGGCGTCGCTTTCTTT
-	TRBD1	TRBV5-1	TRBJ2-2	CASSLSTGHTGELFF	TGCGCCAGCAGCTTGTCGACAGGGCACACCGGGGAGCTGTTTTTT
-	-	TRBV7-3	TRBJ2-1	CASSLMGQGNNEQFF	TGTGCCAGCAGCTTAATGGGCCAGGGGAACAATGAGCAGTTCTTC
-	-	TRBV9	TRBJ2-5	CASSVAGTPQETQYF	TGTGCCAGCAGCGTAGCGGGGACCCCCCAAGAGACCCAGTACTTC
-	-	TRBV5-1	TRBJ1-1	CASSLNVANTEAFF	TGCGCCAGCAGCTTAAACGTAGCCAACACTGAAGCTTTCTTT
-	-	TRBV5-1	TRBJ2-5	CASSFGQEETQYF	TGCGCCAGCAGCTTCGGGCAGGAAGAGACCCAGTACTTC
-	-	TRBV5-8	TRBJ2-1	CASSYVNEQFF	TGTGCCAGCAGCTATGTAAATGAGCAGTTCTTC
-	-	TRBV2	TRBJ1-3	CASSEYTAGNTIYF	TGTGCCAGCAGTGAATATACGGCGGGAAACACCATATATTTT
-	TRBD2	TRBV5-5	TRBJ2-3	CASSFSGGPTYTQYF	TGTGCCAGCAGCTTTAGCGGGGGCCCCACCTATACGCAGTATTTT
-	-	TRBV14	TRBJ1-6	CASSQVGGLYSPLHF	TGTGCCAGCAGCCAAGTGGGAGGGCTTTATTCACCCCTCCACTTT
-	TRBD2	TRBV7-2	TRBJ2-3	CASSFGGGTTDTQYF	TGTGCCAGCAGCTTTGGCGGGGGGACCACAGATACGCAGTATTTT
-	TRBD1	TRBV27	TRBJ2-7	CASSRDREGYEQYF	TGTGCCAGCAGCCGGGACAGGGAAGGGTACGAGCAGTACTTC
-	-	TRBV28	TRBJ1-5	CASTPALSAQPQHF	TGTGCCAGCACCCCGGCATTATCAGCTCAGCCCCAGCATTTT
-	TRBD1	TRBV11-2	TRBJ2-1	CASSLGITGGSYNEQFF	TGTGCCAGCAGCTTGGGAATCACAGGGGGTTCCTACAATGAGCAGTTCTTC
-	-	TRBV18	TRBJ1-5	CASSPPPGGQPQHF	TGTGCCAGCTCACCACCGCCGGGCGGTCAGCCCCAGCATTTT
-	TRBD1	TRBV2	TRBJ2-3	CASIGQGAIGTDTQYF	TGTGCCAGCATCGGACAGGGGGCGATAGGCACAGATACGCAGTATTTT
-	TRBD1	TRBV6-6	TRBJ1-1	CASSWTTGGLSTEAFF	TGTGCCAGCAGTTGGACGACAGGGGGTTTGAGCACTGAAGCTTTCTTT
few	TRBD1	TRBV9	TRBJ2-1	CASSVVGTGGVNEQFF	TGTGCCAGCAGCGTAGTGGGGACAGGGGGTGTAAATGAGCAGTTCTTC
-	-	TRBV27	TRBJ1-2	CASSSTAETGRGYTF	TGTGCCAGCAGTTCAACGGCAGAGACGGGTCGGGGCTACACCTTC
-	TRBD1	TRBV7-9	TRBJ1-2	CASSLAPGQALIWDGYTF	TGTGCCAGCAGCTTAGCCCCGGGACAGGCCTTAATTTGGGATGGCTACACCTTC
few	-	TRBV28	TRBJ1-1	CASSKNRGGSTEAFF	TGTGCCAGCAGTAAAAATAGGGGAGGAAGTACTGAAGCTTTCTTT
-	-	TRBV28	TRBJ2-6	CASEPSGANVLTF	TGTGCCAGCGAACCTTCTGGGGCCAACGTCCTGACTTTC
-	-	TRBV7-2	TRBJ2-2	CASSPRGFVLRGTGELFF	TGTGCCAGCAGCCCACGGGGTTTTGTTTTACGGGGCACCGGGGAGCTGTTTTTT
few	-	TRBV5-4	TRBJ1-1	CASSLAGNTEAFF	TGTGCCAGCAGCTTGGCCGGCAACACTGAAGCTTTCTTT
once	-	TRBV7-7	TRBJ1-5	CARQRGQPQHF	TGTGCTAGACAACGGGGTCAGCCCCAGCATTTT
few	-	TRBV7-2	TRBJ1-5	CASSLYSQPQHF	TGTGCCAGCAGCTTATATTCACAGCCCCAGCATTTT
-	-	TRBV11-2	TRBJ2-7	CASSLRTPYEQYF	TGTGCCAGCAGCTTACGTACTCCCTACGAGCAGTACTTC
-	-	TRBV2	TRBJ2-2	CASGWVGELFF	TGTGCCAGTGGGTGGGTCGGGGAGCTGTTTTTT
-	-	TRBV4-1	TRBJ2-7	CASSQDGTDAYEQYF	TGCGCCAGCAGCCAAGATGGGACCGACGCCTACGAGCAGTACTTC
few	-	TRBV18	TRBJ1-4	CASSSSSAASNEKLFF	TGTGCCAGCTCGTCCTCGTCGGCGGCTAGTAATGAAAAACTGTTTTTT
-	-	TRBV30	TRBJ1-3	CAWRAQGADTIYF	TGTGCCTGGAGAGCACAGGGTGCGGACACCATATATTTT
-	TRBD1	TRBV6-5	TRBJ1-2	CASSYWYRGQRDGYTF	TGTGCCAGCAGTTACTGGTACAGGGGGCAAAGGGATGGCTACACCTTC
-	TRBD2	TRBV9	TRBJ2-1	CASSVSGGAINEQFF	TGTGCCAGCAGCGTGAGCGGGGGGGCGATAAATGAGCAGTTCTTC
-	TRBD1	TRBV6-1	TRBJ2-3	CASSDAPGQSTDTQYF	TGTGCCAGCAGTGACGCTCCGGGACAGAGCACGGATACGCAGTATTTT
once	-	TRBV15	TRBJ1-6	CATSRDGALAGSPLHF	TGTGCCACCAGCAGAGATGGGGCGCTTGCTGGTTCACCCCTCCACTTT
once	-	TRBV28	TRBJ2-1	CASSFTGTWFF	TGTGCCAGCAGTTTTACGGGGACGTGGTTCTTC
-	-	TRBV6-1	TRBJ1-2	CASTDRAVLGYTF	TGTGCCAGCACCGACAGAGCTGTGTTGGGCTACACCTTC
-	-	TRBV19	TRBJ2-5	CASSIVVGETQYF	TGTGCCAGTAGTATAGTGGTCGGGGAGACCCAGTACTTC
-	-	TRBV28	TRBJ1-1	CASRSGFGPGKRMNTEAFF	TGTGCCAGCAGAAGCGGGTTTGGGCCGGGGAAGAGAATGAACACTGAAGCTTTCTTT
-	TRBD1	TRBV15	TRBJ2-7	CATSDTGAHEQYF	TGTGCCACCAGCGATACAGGGGCGCACGAGCAGTACTTC
once	TRBD2	TRBV7-3	TRBJ2-5	CASSAGTKETQYF	TGTGCCAGCAGCGCCGGGACTAAAGAGACCCAGTACTTC